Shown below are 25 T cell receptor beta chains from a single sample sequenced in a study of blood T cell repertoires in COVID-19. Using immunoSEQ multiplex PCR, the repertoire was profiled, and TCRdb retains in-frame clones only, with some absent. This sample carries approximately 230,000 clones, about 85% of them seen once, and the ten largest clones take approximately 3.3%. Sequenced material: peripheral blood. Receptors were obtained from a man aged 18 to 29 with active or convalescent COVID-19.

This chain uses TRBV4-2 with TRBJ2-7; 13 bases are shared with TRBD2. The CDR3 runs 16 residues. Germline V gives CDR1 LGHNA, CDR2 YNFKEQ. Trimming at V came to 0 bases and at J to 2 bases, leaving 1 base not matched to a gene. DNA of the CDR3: TGTGCCAGCAGCCAAGAGGGACTAGCGGGACCCTACGAGCAGTACTTC. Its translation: CASSQEGLAGPYEQYF.

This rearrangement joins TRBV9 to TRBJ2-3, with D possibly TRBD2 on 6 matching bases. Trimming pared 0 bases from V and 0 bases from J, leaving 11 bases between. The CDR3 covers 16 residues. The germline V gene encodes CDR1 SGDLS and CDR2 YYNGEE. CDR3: CASSVEAGLSTDTQYF. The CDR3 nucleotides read TGTGCCAGCAGCGTAGAGGCGGGGCTCAGCACAGATACGCAGTATTTT.

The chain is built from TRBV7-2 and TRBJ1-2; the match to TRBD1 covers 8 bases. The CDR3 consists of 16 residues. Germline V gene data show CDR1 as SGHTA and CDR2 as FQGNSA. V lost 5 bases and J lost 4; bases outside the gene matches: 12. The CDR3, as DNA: TGTGCCAGCAGCCCCCTCGCAACAGGGGGGGTCTATGGCTACACCTTC. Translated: CASSPLATGGVYGYTF.

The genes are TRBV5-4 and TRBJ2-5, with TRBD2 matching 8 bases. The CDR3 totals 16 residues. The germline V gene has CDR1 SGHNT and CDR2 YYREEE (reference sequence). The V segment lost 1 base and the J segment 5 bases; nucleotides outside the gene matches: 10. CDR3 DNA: TGTGCCAGCAGCTTGTCGGGCGGGAGGCAGGGGGAGACCCAGTACTTC. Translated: CASSLSGGRQGETQYF. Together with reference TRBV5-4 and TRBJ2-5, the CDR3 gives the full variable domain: ETGVTQSPTHLIKTRGQQVTLRCSSQSGHNTVSWYQQALGQGPQFIFQYYREEENGRGNFPPRFSGLQFPNYSSELNVNALELDDSALYLCASSLSGGRQGETQYFGPGTRLLVL.

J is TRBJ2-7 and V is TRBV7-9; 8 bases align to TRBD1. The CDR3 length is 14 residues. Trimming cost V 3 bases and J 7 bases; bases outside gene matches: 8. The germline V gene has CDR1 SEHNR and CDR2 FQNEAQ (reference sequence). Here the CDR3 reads CASSLTGALGEQYF. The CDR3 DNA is TGTGCCAGCAGCTTGACAGGGGCCCTGGGAGAGCAGTACTTC.

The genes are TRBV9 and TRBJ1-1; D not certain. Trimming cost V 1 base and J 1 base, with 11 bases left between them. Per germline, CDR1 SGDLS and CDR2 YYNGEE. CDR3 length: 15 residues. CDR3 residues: CASSVSGSKNTEAFF. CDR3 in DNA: TGTGCCAGCAGCGTAAGCGGCAGCAAGAACACTGAAGCTTTCTTT.

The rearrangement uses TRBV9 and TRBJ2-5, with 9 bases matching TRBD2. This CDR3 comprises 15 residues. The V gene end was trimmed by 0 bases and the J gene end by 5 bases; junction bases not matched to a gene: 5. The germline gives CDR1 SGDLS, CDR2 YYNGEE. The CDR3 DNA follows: TGTGCCAGCAGCGTAGCGGCTAGCGGGGCGGAGACCCAGTACTTC. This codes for CASSVAASGAETQYF.

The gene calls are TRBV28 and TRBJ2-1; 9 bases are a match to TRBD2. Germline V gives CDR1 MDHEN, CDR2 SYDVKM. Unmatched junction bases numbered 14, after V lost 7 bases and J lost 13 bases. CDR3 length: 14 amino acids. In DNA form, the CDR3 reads TGTGCCAGCAACCCACCCCACCTTAGCGGGAGTCAGTTCTTC. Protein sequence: CASNPPHLSGSQFF.

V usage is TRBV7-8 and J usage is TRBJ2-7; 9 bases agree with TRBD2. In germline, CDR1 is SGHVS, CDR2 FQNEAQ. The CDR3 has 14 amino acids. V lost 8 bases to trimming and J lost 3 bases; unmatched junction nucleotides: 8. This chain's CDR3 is CASAVREGNYEQYF. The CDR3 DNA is TGTGCCAGCGCCGTGCGGGAGGGTAACTACGAGCAGTACTTC.

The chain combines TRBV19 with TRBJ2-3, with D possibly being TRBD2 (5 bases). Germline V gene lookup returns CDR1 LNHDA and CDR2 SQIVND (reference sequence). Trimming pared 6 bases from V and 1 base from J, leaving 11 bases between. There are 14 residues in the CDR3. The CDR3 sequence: CASSLGGGTDTQYF. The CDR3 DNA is TGTGCCAGTAGCCTAGGAGGAGGCACAGATACGCAGTATTTT.

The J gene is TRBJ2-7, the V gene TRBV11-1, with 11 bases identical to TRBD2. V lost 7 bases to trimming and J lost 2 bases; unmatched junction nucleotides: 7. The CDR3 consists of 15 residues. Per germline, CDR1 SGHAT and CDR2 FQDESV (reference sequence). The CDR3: CASTKGLAATYEQYF. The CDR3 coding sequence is TGTGCCAGCACCAAGGGACTAGCGGCGACCTACGAGCAGTACTTC.

CDR3 amino acids: CASSRAGSPDTQYF. CDR3 in DNA: TGTGCCAGCAGCAGGGCGGGGTCCCCAGATACGCAGTATTTT. The chain employs TRBV5-5 and TRBJ2-3; perhaps TRBD2 as D (6 bases). The CDR3 spans 14 residues. Trimming took off 4 bases at V and 4 bases at J, with 13 bases between the two ends. CDR1 and CDR2 from the germline V gene are SGHKS and YYEKEE (reference sequence).

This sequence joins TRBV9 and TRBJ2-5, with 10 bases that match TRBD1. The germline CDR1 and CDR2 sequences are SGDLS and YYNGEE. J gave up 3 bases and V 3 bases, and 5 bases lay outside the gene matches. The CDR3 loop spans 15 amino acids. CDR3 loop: CASSGTGTGEETQYF. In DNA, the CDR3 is TGTGCCAGCAGCGGAACCGGGACAGGGGAAGAGACCCAGTACTTC. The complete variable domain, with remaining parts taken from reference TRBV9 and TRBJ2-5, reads DSGVTQTPKHLITATGQRVTLRCSPRSGDLSVYWYQQSLDQGLQFLIQYYNGEERAKGNILERFSAQQFPDLHSELNLSSLELGDSALYFCASSGTGTGEETQYFGPGTRLLVL.

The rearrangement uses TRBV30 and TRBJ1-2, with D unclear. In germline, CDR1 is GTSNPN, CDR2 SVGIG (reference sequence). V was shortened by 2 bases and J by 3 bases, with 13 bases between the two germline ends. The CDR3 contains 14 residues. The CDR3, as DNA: TGTGCCTGGAGTCGGAGCGTCTCGGACTATGGCTACACCTTC. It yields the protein CAWSRSVSDYGYTF.

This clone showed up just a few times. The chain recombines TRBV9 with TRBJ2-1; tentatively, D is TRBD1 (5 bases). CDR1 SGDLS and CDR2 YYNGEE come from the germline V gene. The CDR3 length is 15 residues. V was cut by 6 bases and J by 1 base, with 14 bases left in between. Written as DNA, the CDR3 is TGTGCCAGCACCCAAGGGGTTGGGTCCTACAATGAGCAGTTCTTC. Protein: CASTQGVGSYNEQFF.

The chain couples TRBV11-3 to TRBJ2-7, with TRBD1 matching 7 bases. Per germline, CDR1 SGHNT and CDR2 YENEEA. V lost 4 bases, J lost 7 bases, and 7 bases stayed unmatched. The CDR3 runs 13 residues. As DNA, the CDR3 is TGTGCCAGCAGCTGGGACAGCATGGGGGAGCAGTACTTC. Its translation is CASSWDSMGEQYF.

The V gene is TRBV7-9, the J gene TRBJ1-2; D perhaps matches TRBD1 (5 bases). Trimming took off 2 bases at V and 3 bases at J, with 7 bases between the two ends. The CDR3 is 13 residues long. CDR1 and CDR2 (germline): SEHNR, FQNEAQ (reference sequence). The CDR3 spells CASSLWGDYGYTF. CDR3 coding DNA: TGTGCCAGCAGCTTATGGGGGGACTATGGCTACACCTTC. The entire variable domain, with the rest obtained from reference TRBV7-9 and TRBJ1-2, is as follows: DTGVSQNPRHKITKRGQNVTFRCDPISEHNRLYWYRQTLGQGPEFLTYFQNEAQLEKSRLLSDRFSAERPKGSFSTLEIQRTEQGDSAMYLCASSLWGDYGYTFGSGTRLTVV.

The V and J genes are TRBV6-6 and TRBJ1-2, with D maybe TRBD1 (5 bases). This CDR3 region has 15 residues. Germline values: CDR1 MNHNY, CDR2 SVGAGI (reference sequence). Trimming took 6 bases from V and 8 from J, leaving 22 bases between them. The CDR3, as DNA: TGTGCCAGCAGACACCCCGGGGGGGAGGAAGGAGGCTACACCTTC. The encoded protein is CASRHPGGEEGGYTF.

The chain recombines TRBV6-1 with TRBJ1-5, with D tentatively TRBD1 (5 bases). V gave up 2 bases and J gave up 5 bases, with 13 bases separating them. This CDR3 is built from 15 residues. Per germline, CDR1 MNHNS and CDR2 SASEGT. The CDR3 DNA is TGTGCCAGCAGTGAATGGGGCAGGGTCGATCAGCCCCAGCATTTT. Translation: CASSEWGRVDQPQHF.

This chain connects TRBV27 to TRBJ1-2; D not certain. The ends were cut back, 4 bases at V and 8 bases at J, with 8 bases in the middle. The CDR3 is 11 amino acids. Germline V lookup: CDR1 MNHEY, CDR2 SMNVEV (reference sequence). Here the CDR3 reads CASSSGIGYTF. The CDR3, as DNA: TGTGCCAGCAGTTCAGGTATCGGCTACACCTTC.

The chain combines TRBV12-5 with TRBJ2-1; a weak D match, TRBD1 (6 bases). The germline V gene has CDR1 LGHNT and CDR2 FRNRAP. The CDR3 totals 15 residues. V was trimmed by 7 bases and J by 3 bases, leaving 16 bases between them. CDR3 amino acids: CASATTGSGYNEQFF. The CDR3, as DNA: TGTGCTAGTGCAACTACAGGGTCTGGCTACAATGAGCAGTTCTTC.

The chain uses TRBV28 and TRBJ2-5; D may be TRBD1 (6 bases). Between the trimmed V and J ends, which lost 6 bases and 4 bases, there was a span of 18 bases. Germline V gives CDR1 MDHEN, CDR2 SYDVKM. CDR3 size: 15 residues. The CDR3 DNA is TGTGCCAGCAGACCTCCGGGACATTCAACAGAGACCCAGTACTTC. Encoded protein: CASRPPGHSTETQYF.

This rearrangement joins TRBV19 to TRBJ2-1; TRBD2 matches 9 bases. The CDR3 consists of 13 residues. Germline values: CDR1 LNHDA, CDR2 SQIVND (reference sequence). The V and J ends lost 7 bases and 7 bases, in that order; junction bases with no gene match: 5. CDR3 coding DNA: TGTGCCAGTACAAGGACTAGCGCTAATGAGCAGTTCTTC. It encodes CASTRTSANEQFF.

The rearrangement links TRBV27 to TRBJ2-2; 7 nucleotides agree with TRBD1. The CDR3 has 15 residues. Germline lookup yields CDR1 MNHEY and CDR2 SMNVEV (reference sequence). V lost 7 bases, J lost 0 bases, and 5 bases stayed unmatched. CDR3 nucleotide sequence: TGTGCCAGCACCACGACAGGGACGAACACCGGGGAGCTGTTTTTT. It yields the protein CASTTTGTNTGELFF.

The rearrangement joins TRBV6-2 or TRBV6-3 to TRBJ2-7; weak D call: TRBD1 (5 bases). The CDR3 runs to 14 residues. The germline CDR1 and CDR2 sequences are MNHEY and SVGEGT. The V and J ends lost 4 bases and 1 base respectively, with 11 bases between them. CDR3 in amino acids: CASSFAGYSYEQYF. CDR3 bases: TGTGCCAGCAGTTTCGCAGGGTATTCCTACGAGCAGTACTTC.